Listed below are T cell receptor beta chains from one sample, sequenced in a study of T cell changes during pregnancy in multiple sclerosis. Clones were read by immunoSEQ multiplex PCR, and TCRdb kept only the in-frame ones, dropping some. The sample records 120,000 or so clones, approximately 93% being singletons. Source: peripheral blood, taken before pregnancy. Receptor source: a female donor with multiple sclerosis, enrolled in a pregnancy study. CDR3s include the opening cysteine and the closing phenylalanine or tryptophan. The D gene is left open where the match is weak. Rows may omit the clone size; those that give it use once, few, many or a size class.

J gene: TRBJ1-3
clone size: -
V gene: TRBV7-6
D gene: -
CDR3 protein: CASSWGSDYSGNTIYF
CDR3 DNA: TGTGCCAGCAGCTGGGGCAGCGATTACTCTGGAAACACCATATATTTT

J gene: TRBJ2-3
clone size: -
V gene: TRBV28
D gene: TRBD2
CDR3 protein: CASSNSSGSGTDTQYF
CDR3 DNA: TGTGCCAGCAGTAATTCTAGCGGGAGTGGCACAGATACGCAGTATTTT

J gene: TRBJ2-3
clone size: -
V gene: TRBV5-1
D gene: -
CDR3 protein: CASSLGLAQSSTDTQYF
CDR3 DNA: TGCGCCAGCAGCTTGGGCCTAGCGCAATCTAGCACAGATACGCAGTATTTT

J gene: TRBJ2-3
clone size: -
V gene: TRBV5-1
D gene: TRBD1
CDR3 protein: CASSLAKGQGGTDTQYF
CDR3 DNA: TGCGCCAGCAGCTTGGCCAAGGGACAGGGGGGAACAGATACGCAGTATTTT

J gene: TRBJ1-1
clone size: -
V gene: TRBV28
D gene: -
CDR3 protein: CASSLAGAGLYTEAFF
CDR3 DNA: TGTGCCAGCAGTTTGGCTGGAGCAGGGCTGTACACTGAAGCTTTCTTT

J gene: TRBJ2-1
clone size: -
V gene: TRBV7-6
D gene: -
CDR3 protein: CASSLRVGGGEQFF
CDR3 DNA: TGTGCCAGCAGCTTACGGGTCGGGGGTGGTGAGCAGTTCTTC

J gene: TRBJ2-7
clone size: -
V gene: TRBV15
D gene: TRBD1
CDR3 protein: CATSGTGRYEQYF
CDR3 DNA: TGTGCCACCAGTGGGACAGGGAGGTACGAGCAGTACTTC

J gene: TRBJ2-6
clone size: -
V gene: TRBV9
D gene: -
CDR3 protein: CASSGIPGANVLTF
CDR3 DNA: TGTGCCAGCAGCGGTATCCCTGGGGCCAACGTCCTGACTTTC

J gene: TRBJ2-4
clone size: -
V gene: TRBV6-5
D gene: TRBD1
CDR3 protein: CASSKEYRGTNIQYF
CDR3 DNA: TGTGCCAGCAGCAAAGAGTACAGGGGGACGAACATTCAGTACTTC

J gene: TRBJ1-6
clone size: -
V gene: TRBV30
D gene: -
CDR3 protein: CAWSPWRGAQNSPLHF
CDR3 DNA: TGTGCCTGGAGCCCCTGGCGGGGGGCCCAGAATTCACCCCTCCACTTT

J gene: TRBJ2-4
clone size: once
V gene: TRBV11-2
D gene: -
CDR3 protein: CASSFNRDSLLAKNIQYF
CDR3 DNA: TGTGCCAGCAGCTTTAACCGCGACAGCCTCCTAGCCAAAAACATTCAGTACTTC

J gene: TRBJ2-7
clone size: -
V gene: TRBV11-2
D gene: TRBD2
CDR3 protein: CASSFASGRSGGEQYF
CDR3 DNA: TGTGCCAGCAGCTTTGCTAGCGGGAGGTCAGGGGGCGAGCAGTACTTC

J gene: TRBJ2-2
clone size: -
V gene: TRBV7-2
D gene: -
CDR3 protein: CASRKGSNTGELFF
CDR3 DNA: TGTGCCAGCCGTAAGGGGTCGAACACCGGGGAGCTGTTTTTT

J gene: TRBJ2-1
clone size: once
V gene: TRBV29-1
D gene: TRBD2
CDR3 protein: CSVEASGQSSYNEQFF
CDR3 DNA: TGCAGCGTTGAGGCTAGCGGCCAGAGCTCCTACAATGAGCAGTTCTTC

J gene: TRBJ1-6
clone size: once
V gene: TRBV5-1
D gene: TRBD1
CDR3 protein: CASSLTPGQAPSSYNSPLHF
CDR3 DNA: TGCGCCAGCAGCCTTACCCCGGGACAGGCCCCGAGCTCCTATAATTCACCCCTCCACTTT

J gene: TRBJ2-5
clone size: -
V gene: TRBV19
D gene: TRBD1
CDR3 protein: CASRLTGGGETQYF
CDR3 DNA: TGTGCCAGTAGACTAACAGGGGGTGGGGAGACCCAGTACTTC

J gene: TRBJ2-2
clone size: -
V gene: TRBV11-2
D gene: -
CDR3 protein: CASSLDRPSRGTGELFF
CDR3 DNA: TGTGCCAGCAGCTTAGATCGACCCAGCAGGGGCACCGGGGAGCTGTTTTTT

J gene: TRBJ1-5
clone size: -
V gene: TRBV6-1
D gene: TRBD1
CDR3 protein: CASTDRGHQPQHF
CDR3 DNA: TGTGCCAGCACTGACAGGGGGCACCAACCCCAGCATTTT

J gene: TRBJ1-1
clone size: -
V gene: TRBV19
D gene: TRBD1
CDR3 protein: CASSQDRDGNTEAFF
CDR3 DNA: TGTGCCAGTAGTCAGGACAGGGACGGCAACACTGAAGCTTTCTTT

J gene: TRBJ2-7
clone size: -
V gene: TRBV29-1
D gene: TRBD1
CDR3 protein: CSVGTGRVRGQYF
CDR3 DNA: TGCAGCGTAGGGACAGGACGCGTAAGGGGGCAGTACTTC

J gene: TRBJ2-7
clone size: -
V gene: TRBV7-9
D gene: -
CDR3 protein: CASSSTSQPRSYEQYF
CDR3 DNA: TGTGCCAGCAGCTCAACGTCGCAACCGCGATCCTACGAGCAGTACTTC

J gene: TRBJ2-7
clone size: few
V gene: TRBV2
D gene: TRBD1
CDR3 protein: CASSGGPGQPYEQYF
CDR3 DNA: TGTGCCAGCAGTGGAGGCCCGGGACAGCCCTACGAGCAGTACTTC

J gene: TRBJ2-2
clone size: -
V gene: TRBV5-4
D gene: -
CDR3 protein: CASSLNSGPLPGELFF
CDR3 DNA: TGTGCCAGCAGCTTAAATAGCGGCCCCCTTCCCGGGGAGCTGTTTTTT

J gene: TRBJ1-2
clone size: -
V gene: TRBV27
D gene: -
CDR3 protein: CASSRLGGATNYGYTF
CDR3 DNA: TGTGCCAGCAGCCGGTTGGGGGGGGCGACTAACTATGGCTACACCTTC

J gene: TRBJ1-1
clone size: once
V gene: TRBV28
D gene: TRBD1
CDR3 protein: CASSSRQGMNTEAFF
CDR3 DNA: TGTGCCAGCAGTTCTCGACAGGGTATGAACACTGAAGCTTTCTTT

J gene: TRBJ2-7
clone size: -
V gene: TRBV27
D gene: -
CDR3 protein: CASSESGVYREQYF
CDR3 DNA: TGTGCCAGCAGCGAATCGGGGGTGTATCGCGAGCAGTACTTC

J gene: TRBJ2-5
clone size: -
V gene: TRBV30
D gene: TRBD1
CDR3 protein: CAWGGQVYGTQYF
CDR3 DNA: TGTGCCTGGGGGGGACAGGTATATGGGACCCAGTACTTC

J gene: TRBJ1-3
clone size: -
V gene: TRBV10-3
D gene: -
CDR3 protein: CAIMQGGGNTIYF
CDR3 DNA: TGTGCCATCATGCAGGGAGGAGGAAACACCATATATTTT

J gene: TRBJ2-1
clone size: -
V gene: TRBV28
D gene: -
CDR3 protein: CASKGGSSAYNEQFF
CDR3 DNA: TGTGCCAGCAAAGGTGGGTCTAGCGCCTACAATGAGCAGTTCTTC

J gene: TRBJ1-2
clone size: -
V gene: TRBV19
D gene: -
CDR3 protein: CASSSGGSSGYTF
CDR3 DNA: TGTGCCAGCTCTTCGGGGGGATCGTCCGGCTACACCTTC

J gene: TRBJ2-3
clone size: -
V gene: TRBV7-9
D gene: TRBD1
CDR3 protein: CASSLPTGAFDTQYF
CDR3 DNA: TGTGCCAGCAGCTTACCGACAGGGGCCTTTGATACGCAGTATTTT

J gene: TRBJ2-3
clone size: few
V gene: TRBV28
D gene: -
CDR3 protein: CASSTGYSVSSTDTQYF
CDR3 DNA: TGTGCCAGCAGTACAGGTTATAGTGTTTCTAGCACAGATACGCAGTATTTT

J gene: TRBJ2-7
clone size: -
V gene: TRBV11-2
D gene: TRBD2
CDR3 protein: CASSLVRLADEQYF
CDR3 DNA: TGTGCCAGCAGCTTAGTCCGACTAGCGGACGAGCAGTACTTC

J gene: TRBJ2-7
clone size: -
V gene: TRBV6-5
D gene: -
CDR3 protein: CASSYSWGVWYF
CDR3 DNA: TGTGCCAGCAGTTACTCGTGGGGGGTATGGTACTTC

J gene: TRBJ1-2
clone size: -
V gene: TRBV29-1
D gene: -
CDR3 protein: CSVGRRTNYGYTF
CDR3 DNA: TGCAGCGTGGGCCGACGAACTAACTATGGCTACACCTTC

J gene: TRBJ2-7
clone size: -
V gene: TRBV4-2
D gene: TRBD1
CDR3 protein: CASSQEFLRTGQSYEQYF
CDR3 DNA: TGTGCCAGCAGCCAAGAATTTCTTAGGACAGGTCAATCCTACGAGCAGTACTTC

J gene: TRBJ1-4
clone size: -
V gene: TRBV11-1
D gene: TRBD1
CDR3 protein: CASSLGGTENEKLFF
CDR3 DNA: TGTGCCAGCAGCTTAGGCGGGACAGAAAATGAAAAACTGTTTTTT

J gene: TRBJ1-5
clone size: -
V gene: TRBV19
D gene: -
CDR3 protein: CASSTGGNRNQPQHF
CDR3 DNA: TGTGCCAGTAGTACGGGGGGGAATCGCAATCAGCCCCAGCATTTT

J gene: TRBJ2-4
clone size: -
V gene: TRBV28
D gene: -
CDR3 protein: CASRTRQANIKNIQYF
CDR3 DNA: TGTGCCAGCAGAACCCGACAGGCGAACATCAAAAACATTCAGTACTTC

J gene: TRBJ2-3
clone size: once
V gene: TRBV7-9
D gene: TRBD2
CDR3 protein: CASSKGLAGGPRIRDTQYF
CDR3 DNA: TGTGCCAGCAGCAAGGGACTAGCGGGAGGGCCCCGGATAAGAGATACGCAGTATTTT